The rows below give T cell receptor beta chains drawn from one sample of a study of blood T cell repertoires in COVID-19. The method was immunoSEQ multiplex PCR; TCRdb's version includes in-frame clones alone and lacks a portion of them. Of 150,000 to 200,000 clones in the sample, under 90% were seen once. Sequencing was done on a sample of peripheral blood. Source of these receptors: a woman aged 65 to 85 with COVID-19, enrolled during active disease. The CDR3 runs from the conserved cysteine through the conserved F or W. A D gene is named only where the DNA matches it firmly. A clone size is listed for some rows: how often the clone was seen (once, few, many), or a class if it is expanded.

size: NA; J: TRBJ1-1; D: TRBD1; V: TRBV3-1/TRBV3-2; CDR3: CASSRSKNRGLGEAFF; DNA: TGTGCCAGCAGCCGATCAAAAAACAGGGGATTGGGTGAAGCTTTCTTT
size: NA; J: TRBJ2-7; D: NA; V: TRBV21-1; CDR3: CASSIPDVLREVCEQYF; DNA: TGTGCCAGCAGCATCCCGGACGTGTTGCGGGAGGTATGCGAGCAGTACTTC
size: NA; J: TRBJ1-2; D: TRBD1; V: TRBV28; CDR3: CASGTGQGRAGYTF; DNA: TGTGCCAGCGGGACGGGACAGGGGAGAGCTGGCTACACCTTC
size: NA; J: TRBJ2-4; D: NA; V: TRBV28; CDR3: CASSLAQKNIQYF; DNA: TGTGCCAGCAGTTTGGCACAGAAAAACATTCAGTACTTC
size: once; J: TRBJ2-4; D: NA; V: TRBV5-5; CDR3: CASSLLPRNIQYF; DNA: TGTGCCAGCAGCTTACTACCTAGAAACATTCAGTACTTC
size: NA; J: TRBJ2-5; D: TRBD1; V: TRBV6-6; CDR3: CASSYASGGRAETQYF; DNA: TGTGCCAGCAGTTACGCATCAGGGGGAAGGGCGGAGACCCAGTACTTC
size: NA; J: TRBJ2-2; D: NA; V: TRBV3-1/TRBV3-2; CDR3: CASSPRGAGPGELFF; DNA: TGTGCCAGCAGCCCCCGAGGCGCGGGTCCCGGGGAGCTGTTTTTT
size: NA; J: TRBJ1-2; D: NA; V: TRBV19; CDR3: CASSISGDYGYTF; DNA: TGTGCCAGTAGTATTTCAGGGGACTATGGCTACACCTTC
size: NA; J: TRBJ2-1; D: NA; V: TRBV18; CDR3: CASSPSASRDGEQFF; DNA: TGTGCCAGCTCACCATCGGCTTCGCGGGATGGTGAGCAGTTCTTC
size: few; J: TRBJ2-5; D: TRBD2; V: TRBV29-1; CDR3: CSVHSYQAGVVETQYF; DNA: TGCAGCGTTCATTCTTATCAAGCGGGAGTAGTAGAGACCCAGTACTTC
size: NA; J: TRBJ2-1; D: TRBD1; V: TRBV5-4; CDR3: CASSPGTGDNEQFF; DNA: TGTGCCAGCAGCCCCGGGACAGGGGACAATGAGCAGTTCTTC
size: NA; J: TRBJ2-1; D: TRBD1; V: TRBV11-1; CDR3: CASSPMDRGSYNEQFF; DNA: TGTGCCAGCAGCCCAATGGACAGGGGATCCTACAATGAGCAGTTCTTC
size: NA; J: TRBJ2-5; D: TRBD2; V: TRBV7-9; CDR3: CASSSGRGDSPSYF; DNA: TGTGCCAGCAGCTCCGGGAGGGGGGACTCCCCATCCTACTTC
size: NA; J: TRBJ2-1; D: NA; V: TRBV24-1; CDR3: CATSATTMGYNEQFF; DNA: TGTGCCACCAGTGCCACGACAATGGGTTACAATGAGCAGTTCTTC
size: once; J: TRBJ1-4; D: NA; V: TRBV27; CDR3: CASRSGVSHMQTNEKLFF; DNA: TGTGCCAGCAGGTCAGGGGTCAGCCACATGCAAACTAATGAAAAACTGTTTTTT
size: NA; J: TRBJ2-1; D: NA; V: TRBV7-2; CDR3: CASSVQGFNEQFF; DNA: TGTGCCAGCAGCGTGCAGGGTTTCAATGAGCAGTTCTTC
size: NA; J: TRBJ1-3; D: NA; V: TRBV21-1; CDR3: CATLPRTRWTGNTIYF; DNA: TGTGCCACCCTACCCAGGACACGTTGGACTGGAAACACCATATATTTT
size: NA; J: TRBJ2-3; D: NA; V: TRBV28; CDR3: CASRTSGADTQYF; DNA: TGTGCCAGCAGAACGTCAGGGGCAGATACGCAGTATTTT
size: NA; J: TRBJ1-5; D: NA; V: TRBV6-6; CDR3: CATMRWSGTDDQPQHF; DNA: TGTGCCACCATGAGATGGTCCGGGACTGACGACCAGCCCCAGCATTTT
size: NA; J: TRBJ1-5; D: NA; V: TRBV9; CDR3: CASSVGGSQPQHF; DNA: TGTGCCAGCAGCGTAGGAGGTAGCCAGCCCCAGCATTTT
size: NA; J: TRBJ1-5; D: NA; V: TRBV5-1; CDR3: CASSLTGTQDQPQHF; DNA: TGCGCCAGCAGCTTGACAGGAACACAGGATCAGCCCCAGCATTTT
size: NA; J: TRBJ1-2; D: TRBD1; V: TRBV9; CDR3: CASSDTGTGRYGYTF; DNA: TGTGCCAGCAGCGACACCGGGACAGGGCGGTATGGCTACACCTTC
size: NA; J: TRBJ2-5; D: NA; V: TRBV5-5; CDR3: CASSFDGDGYQETQYF; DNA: TGTGCCAGCAGCTTTGACGGCGACGGGTACCAAGAGACCCAGTACTTC
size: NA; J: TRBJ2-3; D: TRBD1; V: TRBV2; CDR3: CASGTGVTDTQYF; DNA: TGTGCCAGCGGGACAGGGGTCACAGATACGCAGTATTTT
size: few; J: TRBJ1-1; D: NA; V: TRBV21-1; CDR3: CASSKDPGGGNTEAFF; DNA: TGTGCCAGCAGCAAAGATCCGGGGGGTGGGAACACTGAAGCTTTCTTT
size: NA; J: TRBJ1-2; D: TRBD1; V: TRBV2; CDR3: CASSPRDRGYGYTF; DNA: TGTGCCAGCAGCCCCCGGGACAGGGGCTATGGCTACACCTTC
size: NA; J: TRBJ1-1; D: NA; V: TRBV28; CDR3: CASSPAGTEAFF; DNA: TGTGCCAGCAGTCCCGCCGGGACAGAAGCTTTCTTT
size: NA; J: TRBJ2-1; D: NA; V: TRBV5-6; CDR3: CASSLVGPFGDEQFF; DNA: TGTGCCAGCAGCTTGGTAGGCCCCTTCGGGGATGAGCAGTTCTTC
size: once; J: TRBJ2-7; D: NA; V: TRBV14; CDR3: CASSHQSYEQYF; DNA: TGTGCCAGCAGCCACCAGTCTTACGAGCAGTACTTC
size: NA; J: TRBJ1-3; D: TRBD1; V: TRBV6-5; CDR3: CASRRQGVSGNTIYF; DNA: TGTGCCAGCAGGCGACAGGGAGTGAGTGGAAACACCATATATTTT
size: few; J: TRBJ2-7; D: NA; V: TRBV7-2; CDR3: CASSFGTHSYEQYF; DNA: TGTGCCAGCAGCTTCGGGACACACTCCTACGAGCAGTACTTC
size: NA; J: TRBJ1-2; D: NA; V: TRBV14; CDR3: CASSQFLSPQKRGYTF; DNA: TGTGCCAGCAGCCAATTTCTAAGTCCGCAAAAGAGAGGCTACACCTTC
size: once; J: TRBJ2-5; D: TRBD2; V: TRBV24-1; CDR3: CATSDLTSGSETQYF; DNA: TGTGCCACCAGTGATTTGACTAGCGGGAGTGAGACCCAGTACTTC
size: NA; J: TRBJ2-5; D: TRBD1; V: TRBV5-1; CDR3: CASSLGQGDRETQYF; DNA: TGCGCCAGCAGCTTGGGACAGGGAGATCGGGAGACCCAGTACTTC
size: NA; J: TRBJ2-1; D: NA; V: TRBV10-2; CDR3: CASSSTYNEQFF; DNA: TGCGCCAGCAGTTCAACCTACAATGAGCAGTTCTTC
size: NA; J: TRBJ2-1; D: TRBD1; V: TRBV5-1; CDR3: CASSLMTGTGDNEQFF; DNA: TGCGCCAGCAGCTTGATGACCGGGACAGGGGACAATGAGCAGTTCTTC
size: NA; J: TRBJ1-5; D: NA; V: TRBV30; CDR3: CAWSVGAGPNQPQHF; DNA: TGTGCCTGGAGTGTAGGGGCAGGCCCAAATCAGCCCCAGCATTTT
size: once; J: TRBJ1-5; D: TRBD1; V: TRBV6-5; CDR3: CASGQGEGNQPQHF; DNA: TGTGCCAGCGGACAGGGGGAAGGCAATCAGCCCCAGCATTTT
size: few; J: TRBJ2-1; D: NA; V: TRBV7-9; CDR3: CASSLVQQGNEQFF; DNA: TGTGCCAGCAGCTTAGTGCAGCAGGGCAATGAGCAGTTCTTC
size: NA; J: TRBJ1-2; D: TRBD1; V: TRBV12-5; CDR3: CASGLVRQGARGYGYTF; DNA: TGTGCTAGTGGTTTGGTAAGACAGGGGGCGCGCGGCTATGGCTACACCTTC
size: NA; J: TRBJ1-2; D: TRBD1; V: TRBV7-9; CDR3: CASTSGDSYGYTF; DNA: TGTGCCAGCACCTCTGGGGACAGCTATGGCTACACCTTC
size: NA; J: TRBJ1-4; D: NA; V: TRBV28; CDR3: CASSPPTIQSSNEKLFF; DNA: TGTGCCAGCAGCCCCCCAACCATACAGAGCTCTAATGAAAAACTGTTTTTT
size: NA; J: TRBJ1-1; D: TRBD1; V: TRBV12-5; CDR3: CASGPRTGYTEAFF; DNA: TGTGCTAGTGGTCCCCGGACAGGGTACACTGAAGCTTTCTTT
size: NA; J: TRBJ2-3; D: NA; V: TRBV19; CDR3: CASRPSRGGITDTQYF; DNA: TGTGCCAGTAGGCCGAGTAGGGGGGGAATAACAGATACGCAGTATTTT
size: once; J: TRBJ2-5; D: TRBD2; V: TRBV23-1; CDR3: CASSQINLAGLSLQETQYF; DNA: TGCGCCAGCAGTCAAATCAACCTAGCGGGACTCTCTCTCCAAGAGACCCAGTACTTC
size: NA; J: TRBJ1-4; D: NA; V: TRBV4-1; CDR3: CASSQANRQKLFF; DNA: TGCGCCAGCAGCCAAGCGAACCGCCAGAAACTGTTTTTT